This T cell receptor (beta chain) was obtained from a study of beta chain features in type 1 diabetes. Study results and caveats: The study found moderately but significantly shorter TCRB CDR3s in all four CD4+ subsets of Type 1 diabetes patients. VDJ junctions from type 1 diabetes patients carried fewer insertions and larger deletions.

Comments on this clone: Its antigen is not known.

Expressed TCRB transcripts were sequenced because the isolated RNA had all been reverse transcribed beforehand. The average read count of naive, central memory and regulatory T cell samples was around 3.8 million. Method: immunoSEQ multiplex PCR; TCRdb's copy keeps in-frame clones and lacks some. The sample contains some 270,000 clones, 7% to 9% of which appear only once. On average, the one heparinised blood draw given by each donor was about 100 mL. The material sequenced was central memory CD4+ T cells from blood. The sequence was collected from a young woman in good health.

Here the CDR3 DNA reads TGTGCCAGCAGTTTGCGGGCCCGTAAGGCGTACTTC. Translation: CASSLRARKAYF. The rearrangement links TRBV28 to TRBJ2-4, with D perhaps matching TRBD2 (5 bases). The V gene lost 3 bases and the J gene lost 15 bases, with 15 bases spanning the gap. This CDR3 spans 12 amino acids. Germline V gives CDR1 MDHEN, CDR2 SYDVKM.